The 22 T cell receptor beta chains given below trace back to one sample, sequenced in a study of blood T cell repertoires in COVID-19. Here immunoSEQ multiplex PCR was the method, and the copy in TCRdb shows in-frame clones only, minus some. The data show some 120,000 clones, 80% to 90% seen once. Sequenced sample: peripheral blood. All receptors derive from a human donor with acute or convalescent COVID-19. The donor label of this sample is uncertain.

The chain combines TRBV19 with TRBJ1-2, with TRBD1 matching over 8 bases. CDR3 size: 15 residues. The trim removed 6 bases at V and 7 bases at J, leaving 13 bases unmatched. Germline CDR1 reads LNHDA; CDR2 reads SQIVND (reference sequence). The CDR3 is CASRPLAGGAFGYTF. The CDR3 DNA sequence: TGTGCCAGTAGACCCCTAGCAGGGGGCGCATTTGGCTACACCTTC.

This clone has a single count. This sequence joins TRBV19 and TRBJ1-1; 8 positions agree with TRBD1. Germline loops: CDR1 LNHDA, CDR2 SQIVND (reference sequence). The CDR3 spans 14 residues. The J segment lost 6 bases and the V segment lost 7 bases, leaving 10 bases of the junction unmatched. The DNA of the CDR3 is TGTGCCAGTACTTCCGACAGGGGTGGCTCTGAAGCTTTCTTT. Its protein product is CASTSDRGGSEAFF.

V is TRBV5-1 and J is TRBJ1-2; 9 bases are shared with TRBD1. V lost 2 bases, J lost 4 bases, and 9 bases stayed unmatched. This CDR3 region has 16 residues. Germline CDR1 reads SGHRS; CDR2 reads YFSETQ. CDR3 region: CASSFSGTGLSYGYTF. CDR3 DNA: TGCGCCAGCAGCTTTTCCGGGACAGGGCTCTCCTATGGCTACACCTTC.

The rearrangement uses TRBV5-1 and TRBJ2-7; a possible D gene is TRBD2 (5 bases). CDR1 is SGHRS and CDR2 is YFSETQ in the germline V gene. This CDR3 spans 13 amino acids. Trimming left V 0 bases short and J 6 bases short, with 10 bases between. The chain's CDR3 is CASSLDGEFEQYF. The CDR3 DNA is TGCGCCAGCAGCTTGGACGGGGAGTTCGAGCAGTACTTC.

The chain is built from TRBV19 and TRBJ1-2; 7 nucleotides agree with TRBD1. The CDR3 runs 15 residues. Per the germline V gene, CDR1 is LNHDA and CDR2 is SQIVND (reference sequence). V lost 6 bases and J lost 8; bases outside the gene matches: 15. The CDR3 DNA is TGTGCCAGTAGCACCGACAGGGCAGAACGGAAAGGCTACACCTTC. Translating it yields CASSTDRAERKGYTF. The full variable domain, completed using reference TRBV19 and TRBJ1-2, is DGGITQSPKYLFRKEGQNVTLSCEQNLNHDAMYWYRQDPGQGLRLIYYSQIVNDFQKGDIAEGYSVSREKKESFPLTVTSAQKNPTAFYLCASSTDRAERKGYTFGSGTRLTVV.

The rearrangement joins TRBV7-2 to TRBJ2-4; 7 nucleotides align to TRBD2. V dropped 1 base and J dropped 0; count of bases not matched to a gene: 6. The germline V gene encodes CDR1 SGHTA and CDR2 FQGNSA. CDR3 size: 17 residues. The DNA for the CDR3 is TGTGCCAGCAGCTTAGGTCCTAGCGGTGTAGCCAAAAACATTCAGTACTTC. It translates to CASSLGPSGVAKNIQYF.

The rearrangement joins TRBV28 to TRBJ1-4; D call uncertain. Germline values: CDR1 MDHEN, CDR2 SYDVKM. Trimming shortened V by 6 bases and J by 6 bases, and 20 bases separated the two germline ends. This CDR3 has 16 amino acids. The CDR3 protein is CASSTRTVRGYEKLFF. The CDR3 DNA reads TGTGCCAGCAGCACCAGAACGGTGCGGGGATATGAAAAACTGTTTTTT.

This clone was counted a single time. This sample includes further DNA sequences coding for the same CDR3. For the CDR3, the DNA is TGTGCCAGCAGCCTAAATCAGGGGAACCAGCCCCAGCATTTT. It encodes CASSLNQGNQPQHF. The chain carries TRBV7-2 and TRBJ1-5; D is perhaps TRBD1 (6 bases). CDR3 size: 14 residues. V gave up 5 bases and J gave up 7 bases, with 15 bases separating them. Germline assignment: CDR1 SGHTA and CDR2 FQGNSA.

This chain uses TRBV28 with TRBJ2-7; D perhaps matches TRBD1 (5 bases). The ends were cut back, 4 bases at V and 0 bases at J, with 13 bases in the middle. The CDR3 covers 15 residues. The germline gives CDR1 MDHEN, CDR2 SYDVKM. The CDR3, as DNA: TGTGCCAGCAGTTGGGGCGCGGCAAGCTCCTACGAGCAGTACTTC. Translated: CASSWGAASSYEQYF.

The J gene is TRBJ2-1, the V gene TRBV18, with 11 bases fitting TRBD2. J gave up 8 bases and V 3 bases, and 3 bases lay outside the gene matches. Germline CDR1 is KGHSH and CDR2 is LQKENI. There are 14 residues in the CDR3. The DNA for the CDR3 is TGTGCCAGCTCACCTAGCGGGGGGGCGGATGAGCAGTTCTTC. This gives the protein CASSPSGGADEQFF.

This chain connects TRBV7-9 to TRBJ2-1, with D tentatively TRBD2 (6 bases). Germline V CDR1 and CDR2: SEHNR, FQNEAQ (reference sequence). The CDR3 contains 15 residues. The V gene lost 1 base and the J gene lost 6 bases, with 13 bases spanning the gap. The CDR3 reads CASSLGGVPLNEQFF. The CDR3 DNA reads as TGTGCCAGCAGCTTAGGCGGGGTACCCCTCAATGAGCAGTTCTTC.

The chain combines TRBV28 with TRBJ2-4, with D maybe TRBD2 (5 bases). Trimming took off 2 bases at V and 0 bases at J, with 17 bases between the two ends. From germline, CDR1 is MDHEN and CDR2 SYDVKM. The length of the CDR3 is 18 residues. CDR3 region: CASSLVWLARQAKNIQYF. CDR3 nucleotide sequence: TGTGCCAGCAGTTTAGTTTGGCTAGCACGCCAAGCCAAAAACATTCAGTACTTC.

The rearrangement links TRBV10-1 to TRBJ2-1, with 14 bases fitting TRBD2. CDR3 length equals 18 residues. The germline V gene has CDR1 WNHNN and CDR2 SYGVQD (reference sequence). Losses at the gene ends were 5 bases for V and 9 bases for J; bases not matched to a gene: 15. The CDR3 is CASSSPSGLAGVFGEQFF. The CDR3 DNA is TGCGCCAGCAGTTCTCCCTCGGGACTAGCGGGAGTGTTTGGTGAGCAGTTCTTC.

The J gene is TRBJ2-1, the V gene TRBV4-2, with TRBD2 identical over 12 bases. The trim removed 0 bases at V and 4 bases at J, leaving 7 bases unmatched. Germline-derived CDR1 and CDR2 are LGHNA and YNFKEQ. This CDR3 contains 18 residues. The DNA of the CDR3 is TGTGCCAGCAGCCAAGAAGCACTAGCGGGGGGCCCTTACAATGAGCAGTTCTTC. Its protein is CASSQEALAGGPYNEQFF.

The chain is built from TRBV28 and TRBJ1-2; maybe TRBD1 (5 bases). There are 16 residues in the CDR3. Trimming took off 4 bases at V and 7 bases at J, with 22 bases between the two ends. The germline V gene has CDR1 MDHEN and CDR2 SYDVKM. Here the CDR3 DNA reads TGTGCCAGCAGTTCTCAGGGTTTCCAGGCCCTAAGTGGCTACACCTTC. This encodes CASSSQGFQALSGYTF.

The genes are TRBV28 and TRBJ1-2; TRBD1 is a possible D gene (6 bases). Trimming left V 2 bases short and J 4 bases short, with 14 bases between. The CDR3 consists of 15 residues. The germline CDR1 and CDR2 sequences are MDHEN and SYDVKM. The CDR3 reads CASSLGGARLYGYTF. The CDR3 coding sequence is TGTGCCAGCAGTTTAGGGGGGGCTAGGCTCTATGGCTACACCTTC.

The chain links TRBV3-1 (or the pseudogene TRBV3-2) to TRBJ2-5; TRBD2 agrees at 9 bases. With 4 bases clipped from V and 4 bases from J, the junction kept 10 bases outside the gene matches. CDR3 size: 16 residues. Germline V lookup: CDR1 LGHDT, CDR2 YNNKEL (reference sequence). CDR3 DNA: TGTGCCAGCAGCCCCGGGGCGGGAGGGCCCCCAGAGACCCAGTACTTC. Amino acid sequence: CASSPGAGGPPETQYF.

This clone was seen a single time. The CDR3 is CASRRDQETQYF. CDR3 bases: TGTGCCAGCAGGCGGGATCAAGAGACCCAGTACTTC. This chain links TRBV2 with TRBJ2-5; perhaps TRBD2 as D (6 bases). Germline CDR1 is SNHLY and CDR2 is FYNNEI. The V end lost 6 bases, the J end lost 2 bases, and 7 bases lay between the germline ends. This CDR3 has 12 residues.

The rearrangement links TRBV19 to TRBJ1-1; 8 bases map to TRBD1. CDR1 and CDR2 from the germline V gene are LNHDA and SQIVND (reference sequence). The CDR3 contains 14 residues. V shed 5 bases, J shed 4 bases, and the junction held 6 bases outside the gene matches. CDR3 sequence reads: CASSLGQGFTEAFF. As DNA, the CDR3 is TGTGCCAGTAGTCTCGGACAGGGCTTCACTGAAGCTTTCTTT.

The rearrangement links TRBV5-6 to TRBJ1-1; D is uncertain. Trimming shortened V by 3 bases and J by 5 bases, and 11 bases separated the two germline ends. This CDR3 spans 13 amino acids. Germline assignment: CDR1 SGHDT and CDR2 YYEEEE. For the CDR3, the DNA is TGTGCCAGCAGCTCCTATAGAGGTACTGAAGCTTTCTTT. As protein: CASSSYRGTEAFF.

The gene calls are TRBV7-2 and TRBJ2-3; TRBD2 agrees at 11 bases. J gave up 6 bases and V 7 bases, and 9 bases lay outside the gene matches. The germline V gene has CDR1 SGHTA and CDR2 FQGNSA. The CDR3 is 15 amino acids. DNA of the CDR3: TGTGCCAGCACCCTTTCTAGCGGGGGGCGGGATACGCAGTATTTT. Its protein product is CASTLSSGGRDTQYF.

This clone was found a few times. V gene TRBV7-9 combines with J gene TRBJ2-1; 13 positions match TRBD2. The CDR3 totals 15 residues. Germline-derived CDR1 and CDR2 are SEHNR and FQNEAQ (reference sequence). Trimming took 6 bases from V and 6 from J; bases not matched to a gene: 5. The CDR3: CASRPGLAGSNEQFF. The CDR3 nucleotides are TGTGCCAGCAGGCCGGGACTAGCGGGAAGCAATGAGCAGTTCTTC. The entire variable domain, with the rest obtained from reference TRBV7-9 and TRBJ2-1, is as follows: DTGVSQNPRHKITKRGQNVTFRCDPISEHNRLYWYRQTLGQGPEFLTYFQNEAQLEKSRLLSDRFSAERPKGSFSTLEIQRTEQGDSAMYLCASRPGLAGSNEQFFGPGTRLTVL.